This TCR beta chain was documented in a study of T cell changes during pregnancy in multiple sclerosis. Assay: immunoSEQ multiplex PCR; the TCRdb copy retains only in-frame clones and omits some. This sample has about 41,000 clones, with about 90% found just once. This CDR3 has 15 residues. Between the trimmed V and J ends, which lost 4 bases and 4 bases, there was a span of 17 bases. Germline CDR1 is SGHRS and CDR2 is YFSETQ. Sequenced material: CD8+ T cells from peripheral blood mononuclear cells, taken in the first trimester of pregnancy. This sequence originates from a female donor with multiple sclerosis, enrolled in a pregnancy study. V and J are TRBV5-1 and TRBJ2-5; weak D call: TRBD2 (6 bases). The CDR3 protein is CASSRGGGDSETQYF. CDR3 sequence (DNA): TGCGCCAGCAGCCGGGGCGGAGGGGACTCAGAGACCCAGTACTTC. Drawing the rest from reference TRBV5-1 and TRBJ2-5, the complete variable domain is KAGVTQTPRYLIKTRGQQVTLSCSPISGHRSVSWYQQTPGQGLQFLFEYFSETQRNKGNFPGRFSGRQFSNSRSEMNVSTLELGDSALYLCASSRGGGDSETQYFGPGTRLLVL.